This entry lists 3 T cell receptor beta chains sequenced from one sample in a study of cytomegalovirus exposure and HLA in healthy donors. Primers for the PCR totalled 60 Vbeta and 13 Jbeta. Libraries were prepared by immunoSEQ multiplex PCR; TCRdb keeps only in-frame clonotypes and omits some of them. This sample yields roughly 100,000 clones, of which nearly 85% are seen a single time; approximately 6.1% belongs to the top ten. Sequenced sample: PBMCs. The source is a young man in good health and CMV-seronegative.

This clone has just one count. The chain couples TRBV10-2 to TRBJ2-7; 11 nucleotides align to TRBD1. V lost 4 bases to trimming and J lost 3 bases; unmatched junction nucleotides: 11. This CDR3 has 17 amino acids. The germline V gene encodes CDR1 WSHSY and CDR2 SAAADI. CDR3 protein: CASSAIRDRGFIYEQYF. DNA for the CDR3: TGCGCCAGCAGTGCTATACGGGACAGGGGGTTTATCTACGAGCAGTACTTC.

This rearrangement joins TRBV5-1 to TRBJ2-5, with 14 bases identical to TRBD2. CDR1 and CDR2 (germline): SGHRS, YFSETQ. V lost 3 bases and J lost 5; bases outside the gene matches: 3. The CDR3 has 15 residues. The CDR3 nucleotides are TGCGCCAGCAGCTCGGGACTAGCGGGAGTGGAGACCCAGTACTTC. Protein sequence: CASSSGLAGVETQYF.

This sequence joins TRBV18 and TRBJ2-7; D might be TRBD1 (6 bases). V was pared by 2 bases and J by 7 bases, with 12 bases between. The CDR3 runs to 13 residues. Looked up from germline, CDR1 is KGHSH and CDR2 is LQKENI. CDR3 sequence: CASSPGDKSEQYF. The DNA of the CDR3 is TGTGCCAGCTCACCAGGGGACAAAAGTGAGCAGTACTTC.